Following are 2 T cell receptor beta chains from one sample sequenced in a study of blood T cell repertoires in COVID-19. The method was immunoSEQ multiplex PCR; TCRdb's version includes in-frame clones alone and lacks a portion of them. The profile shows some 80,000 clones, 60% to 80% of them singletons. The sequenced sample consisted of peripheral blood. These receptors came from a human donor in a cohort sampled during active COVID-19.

The CDR3 DNA sequence: TGTGCCAGCACCACCTGGACAGGGGCGACTGAAGCTTTCTTT. Its protein is CASTTWTGATEAFF. The genes are TRBV27 and TRBJ1-1; 9 nucleotides align to TRBD1. Germline V lookup: CDR1 MNHEY, CDR2 SMNVEV (reference sequence). CDR3 length equals 14 residues. J lost 5 bases, V lost 7 bases, and 8 bases had no gene match.

CDR3 loop: CAYRDLRQGLHF. CDR3 coding DNA: TGTGCTTACAGGGACTTGAGACAGGGCCTCCACTTT. The chain couples TRBV30 to TRBJ1-6; TRBD1 aligns across 7 bases. This CDR3 is built from 12 residues. Germline loops: CDR1 GTSNPN, CDR2 SVGIG (reference sequence).